This section outlines one T cell receptor (beta chain) sequence together with its context. Its antigen target is currently unknown. Per-nucleotide qualities are absent, and no much larger clonotype sits a single base away. Relative to germline, V is 3 bases shorter and J is 1 base shorter, with 9 bases between their ends. The CDR3, from cysteine to phenylalanine, totals 14 residues. Solely the CDR3 DNA is kept, with 42 bases framed from the first base. Per the germline V gene (reference sequence), LNHDA is the CDR1 and SQIVND is the CDR2. The record originates from a study of blood T cell repertoires in COVID-19 (dated by TCRdb to about 2020). A note on the overall study: The collaborator samples originated in the United States, Italy and Spain and spanned the acute and convalescent phases of COVID-19. The prospective study material was composed of cDNA or gDNA derived from T cells, B-cell-depleted T cells, or PBMCs. Deeply sampled blood TCRbeta repertoires from subjects exposed to, actively infected with, or recovered from COVID-19 were included in the dataset. The repertoires were released in a freely available public database meant as a resource for research on the immune response to SARS-CoV-2. The samples were drawn from the first 160 participants of the ongoing ImmuneRACE study and from 1,254 subjects provided by 6 global collaborators. A de-identified subject ID, COVID-19 status, age in years and sex were almost always included in the sample metadata. HLA class I and class II types, where available, came from metadata supplied by the sample provider rather than from assay-based typing. The paper's findings and limits, for the study overall: The quantity of clinical and demographic metadata differed by source and by participant and was supplied without curation.

Another Seattle source contributed samples from volunteer blood donors who had recovered from COVID-19. Whole blood was collected in K2EDTA tubes by collaborating institutions according to the institutions' own protocols. Collaborator samples were shipped for TCRbeta analysis as frozen whole blood, isolated PBMCs, or DNA extracted from either sample type. TCRbeta CDR3 regions were amplified from genomic DNA using the immunoSEQ Assay, a bias-controlled multiplex PCR. Per the source publication's procedure: Within the assay, amplification of reference gene primers was used to estimate how many nucleated cells each sample contained. To quantify the absolute abundance of each unique TCRbeta CDR3 rearrangement, sequence reads were collapsed and filtered. For each sample, productive Simpson clonality was calculated as the square root of Simpson's diversity index across productive rearrangements. In TCRdb, the immuneACCESS table is reduced to in-frame sequences with V and J assigned. These tables do not hold every clone; where another copy was compared, an unresolved V gene accounts for under half, and the others remain unexplained. That table gives V, J and clone size, and the DNA gave D and trimming. In all, the sample holds over 200,000 clones, and around 90% of those were seen once. Approximately 12% of the sample rests with the top ten.

This clonotype was sampled from a woman between 18 and 29 years old who had recovered from COVID-19. Recombination connected TRBV19 to TRBJ1-1; the D gene is perhaps TRBD1, on 5 matching bases. Sequencing was carried out using peripheral blood. Here the CDR3 is given as CASSILQGNTEAFF. In nucleotides, the sequence is TGTGCCAGTAGTATCCTTCAGGGGAACACTGAAGCTTTCTTT.